This T cell receptor beta chain derives from a study of PD-1 blockade in classical Hodgkin lymphoma. Time point given: cycle 4 day 1 (C4D1), after around six weeks of nivolumab. Each patient relapsed following autologous stem cell transplantation, and prior brentuximab vedotin exposure differed. Complete response, partial response or progressive disease was recorded as best response. Trimming removed 2 bases from V and 1 base from J, with 6 bases in between. CDR1 and CDR2 (germline): MNHEY, SVGAGI. The CDR3 totals 14 residues. Note on this clone: Antigen: not known.

Study results and caveats: Exclusion covered patients beginning nivolumab under 1 year post-ASCT. At baseline, newly diagnosed patients reportedly showed less TCR diversity than healthy donors. Complete responders matched newly diagnosed patients in baseline diversity.

Clones were sequenced by immunoSEQ multiplex PCR, and TCRdb holds only the in-frame ones, with some missing. The sample includes over 80,000 clones, roughly 78% seen only once; the top ten take about a tenth. V is TRBV6-5 and J is TRBJ1-3; no definite D call. The TCR sequence derives from a human donor with classical Hodgkin lymphoma. The sample in question was peripheral blood mononuclear cells (PBMCs), obtained before the fourth cycle of nivolumab. CDR3 bases: TGTGCCAGCAGTTACGTGGTGTCTGGAAACACCATATATTTT. This encodes CASSYVVSGNTIYF.